In its sample, the clone carrying this T cell receptor (beta chain) was seen once. Its antigen is still unknown. The data originate from a study of T cell responses to AZD1222 COVID-19 vaccine. Here immunoSEQ multiplex PCR was the method, and the copy in TCRdb shows in-frame clones only, minus some. The sample consists of some 150,000 clones, roughly nine tenths of them appearing once. The CDR3 runs to 16 residues. CDR1 SEHNR and CDR2 FQNEAQ come from the germline V gene (reference sequence). V lost 5 bases to trimming and J lost 6 bases; unmatched junction nucleotides: 9. Study conclusions and caveats: The repertoires were collected only after the peak T cell response.

V and J are TRBV7-9 and TRBJ1-4; 10 bases align to TRBD1. Material: peripheral blood, obtained on day 0 of AZD1222 vaccination. This TCR was recovered from an adult in good health. The CDR3, as DNA: TGTGCCAGCAGCGACAAAAGGACAGGGGGAGATGAAAAACTGTTTTTT. It specifies CASSDKRTGGDEKLFF.